This TCR beta chain was found in a study of T-cell memory formation after mild COVID-19. TCRdb ran MiXCR on the 5' RACE reads and lists one entry per CDR3 protein. The data show roughly 400,000 distinct CDR3 sequences, more than 15% seen once. The V gene lost 7 bases and the J gene lost 8 bases, with 12 bases spanning the gap. The CDR3 is 12 amino acids. The clonotype comes from a man aged 18-30 years who had mild COVID-19 (a few samples of this study predate the infection). Cell type and time point are not known. The specimen was PBMCs or a T cell subset sorted from them (not recorded which). The chain combines TRBV12-3 or TRBV12-4 with TRBJ2-1; D possibly corresponds to TRBD2 (6 bases). CDR3 residues: CASTRTSYEQFF. CDR3 sequence (DNA): TGTGCCAGCACCCGAACTAGCTATGAGCAGTTCTTC.